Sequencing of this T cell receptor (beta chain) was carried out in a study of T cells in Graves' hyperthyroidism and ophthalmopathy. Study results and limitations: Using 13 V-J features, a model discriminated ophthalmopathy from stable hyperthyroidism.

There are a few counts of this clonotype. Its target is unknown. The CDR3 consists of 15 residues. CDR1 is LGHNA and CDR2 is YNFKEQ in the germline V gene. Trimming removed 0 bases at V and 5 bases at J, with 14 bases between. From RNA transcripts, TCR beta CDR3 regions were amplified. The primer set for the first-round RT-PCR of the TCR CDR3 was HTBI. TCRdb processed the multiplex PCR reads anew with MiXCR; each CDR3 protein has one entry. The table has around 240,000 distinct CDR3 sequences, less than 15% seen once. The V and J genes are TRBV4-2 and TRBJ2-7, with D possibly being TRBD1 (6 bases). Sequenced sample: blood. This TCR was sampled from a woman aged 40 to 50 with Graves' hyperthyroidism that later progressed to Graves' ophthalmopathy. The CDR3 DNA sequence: TGTGCCAGCAGCCAAGATTACTCGAACAGGGACGAGCAGTACTTC. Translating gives CASSQDYSNRDEQYF.